This entry lists 20 T cell receptor beta chains sequenced from one sample in a study of blood T cell repertoires in COVID-19. The assay was immunoSEQ multiplex PCR, and TCRdb's table has in-frame clones only and misses some. The sample consists of under 250,000 clones, roughly 83% of them appearing once. Sample: peripheral blood. The receptors derive from a woman aged 70-85 years with active or convalescent COVID-19.

The DNA for the CDR3 is TGTGCCAGCAGTCCCAGGAGGAGGGCCGTAGAGACCCAGTACTTC. This sequence encodes CASSPRRRAVETQYF. The chain joins TRBV27 to TRBJ2-5, with D perhaps TRBD2 (6 bases). The CDR3 sequence is 15 residues long. The V gene's germline CDR1 is MNHEY and CDR2 SMNVEV (reference sequence). V dropped 5 bases and J dropped 4 bases, with 17 bases sitting between them.

The rearrangement joins TRBV5-1 to TRBJ1-2; 8 bases line up with TRBD1. The ends lost 3 bases at V and 4 bases at J; junction bases unmatched: 2. Germline values: CDR1 SGHRS, CDR2 YFSETQ. This CDR3 region has 13 residues. This chain's CDR3 is CASSSQGAYGYTF. For the CDR3, the DNA is TGCGCCAGCAGCTCCCAGGGGGCCTATGGCTACACCTTC.

The chain couples TRBV4-3 to TRBJ1-5; no clear D. Germline V lookup: CDR1 LGHNA, CDR2 YSLEER. This CDR3 comprises 13 residues. Deletions cut 0 bases from V and 7 bases from J, with 7 bases between. CDR3: CASSQEEAQPQHF. Written as DNA, the CDR3 is TGCGCCAGCAGCCAAGAAGAGGCACAGCCCCAGCATTTT.

This clone was detected once. The chain recombines TRBV6-5 with TRBJ2-7; 9 bases are shared with TRBD2. The CDR3 consists of 15 residues. V shed 6 bases, J shed 0 bases, and the junction held 6 bases outside the gene matches. CDR1 MNHEY and CDR2 SVGAGI come from the germline V gene. CDR3 DNA: TGTGCCAGCAGCCGAACTAGCGGGTTCTCCTACGAGCAGTACTTC. As protein: CASSRTSGFSYEQYF.

The gene calls are TRBV27 and TRBJ1-2; D not resolved. This CDR3 region has 13 residues. Trimming left V 6 bases short and J 2 bases short, with 10 bases between. Germline CDR1 is MNHEY and CDR2 is SMNVEV (reference sequence). CDR3 residues: CASRAPGNYGYTF. The DNA of the CDR3 is TGTGCCAGCAGAGCGCCTGGCAACTATGGCTACACCTTC.

The genes are TRBV3-1 (or the pseudogene TRBV3-2) and TRBJ1-1; 7 positions match TRBD1. The CDR3 extends over 13 amino acids. Germline V gene sequence: CDR1 LGHDT, CDR2 YNNKEL (reference sequence). V dropped 2 bases and J dropped 7; count of bases not matched to a gene: 4. CDR3: CASSQWDRFEAFF. The CDR3 nucleotides are TGTGCCAGCAGCCAATGGGACAGATTTGAAGCTTTCTTT.

This sequence joins TRBV28 and TRBJ1-6; TRBD1 aligns across 8 bases. Unmatched junction bases numbered 16, after V lost 7 bases and J lost 14 bases. The CDR3 is 15 residues long. Germline V lookup: CDR1 MDHEN, CDR2 SYDVKM. The CDR3 DNA reads as TGTGCCAGCATTGGGTCCGGACAGGGAAGCGTCGCCCTCCACTTT. Translating gives CASIGSGQGSVALHF.

The chain couples TRBV27 to TRBJ2-2; 7 bases align to TRBD1. The CDR3 is made up of 17 amino acids. V was pared by 6 bases and J by 0 bases, with 10 bases of the junction left unmatched. CDR1 is MNHEY, CDR2 SMNVEV, per germline (reference sequence). The CDR3 DNA sequence: TGTGCCAGCAGGCTCCAAACAGGGGCTGCGAACACCGGGGAGCTGTTTTTT. It specifies CASRLQTGAANTGELFF.

This clone was counted ten times or more. This sequence joins TRBV2 and TRBJ1-1; D gene unclear. Trimming pared 3 bases from V and 0 bases from J, leaving 11 bases between. Germline V gene data show CDR1 as SNHLY and CDR2 as FYNNEI. The CDR3 consists of 15 residues. CDR3 residues: CASSDSFTVNTEAFF. The CDR3 region has the DNA TGTGCCAGCAGTGATAGCTTTACTGTGAACACTGAAGCTTTCTTT. The whole variable domain, filled in from reference TRBV2 and TRBJ1-1, reads EPEVTQTPSHQVTQMGQEVILRCVPISNHLYFYWYRQILGQKVEFLVSFYNNEISEKSEIFDDQFSVERPDGSNFTLKIRSTKLEDSAMYFCASSDSFTVNTEAFFGQGTRLTVV.

This chain connects TRBV24-1 to TRBJ1-2; 7 nucleotides line up with TRBD1. The V gene's germline CDR1 is KGHDR and CDR2 SFDVKD. J was trimmed by 0 bases and V by 4 bases; bases with no gene match: 4. The CDR3 contains 15 residues. The CDR3 here is CATSESGGPNYGYTF. As DNA, the CDR3 is TGTGCCACCAGTGAGTCAGGGGGACCTAACTATGGCTACACCTTC.

In its sample, this clone was seen a few times. The CDR3 DNA reads TGTGCCAGCAGTTTATGGGACAGGGACGCCTCTGGGGCCAACGTCCTGACTTTC. It codes for CASSLWDRDASGANVLTF. The chain links TRBV28 to TRBJ2-6; 8 bases are shared with TRBD1. The CDR3 loop spans 18 amino acids. Trimming took 0 bases from V and 0 from J; bases not matched to a gene: 4. Germline CDR1 and CDR2: MDHEN and SYDVKM.

Here the CDR3 DNA reads TGTGCCACCTCGACTAGCGGGAGTGAGACCCAGTACTTC. Protein: CATSTSGSETQYF. The genes are TRBV15 and TRBJ2-5, with TRBD2 matching over 12 bases. This CDR3 is built from 13 residues. Germline V gene data show CDR1 as LNHNV and CDR2 as YYDKDF (reference sequence). V lost 8 bases, J lost 5 bases, and 3 bases stayed unmatched.

This clone was found a few times. The chain has TRBV12-3 or TRBV12-4 and TRBJ1-2, with D unresolved. V gave up 3 bases and J gave up 8 bases, with 10 bases separating them. This CDR3 has 12 amino acids. The CDR3 DNA reads as TGTGCCAGCAGTTTGGGTCGGAGGGGCTACACCTTC. Protein: CASSLGRRGYTF.

The rearrangement links TRBV7-9 to TRBJ1-3; 8 bases align to TRBD1. Germline lookup yields CDR1 SEHNR and CDR2 FQNEAQ (reference sequence). The CDR3 loop spans 18 amino acids. Unmatched junction bases numbered 11, after V lost 4 bases and J lost 0 bases. As DNA, the CDR3 is TGTGCCAGCAGCTCCCAGACAGGGGCGCTGCTCTCTGGAAACACCATATATTTT. It translates to CASSSQTGALLSGNTIYF. Full variable domain (rest looked up from reference TRBV7-9 and TRBJ1-3): DTGVSQNPRHKITKRGQNVTFRCDPISEHNRLYWYRQTLGQGPEFLTYFQNEAQLEKSRLLSDRFSAERPKGSFSTLEIQRTEQGDSAMYLCASSSQTGALLSGNTIYFGEGSWLTVV.

This clone was detected only once. The chain couples TRBV23-1 to TRBJ1-4; D is ambiguous. TRBV23-1 is designated an ORF whose function remains uncertain. Deletions cut 0 bases from V and 5 bases from J, with 16 bases between. This CDR3 has 17 amino acids. CDR3 DNA: TGCGCCAGCAGTCAATCTATATTAGCGAGAAGAAATGAAAAACTGTTTTTT. It encodes CASSQSILARRNEKLFF.

This sequence joins TRBV12-5 and TRBJ2-7; 7 bases agree with TRBD1. V lost 0 bases to trimming and J lost 1 base; unmatched junction nucleotides: 6. There are 16 residues in the CDR3. In germline, CDR1 is LGHNT, CDR2 FRNRAP. This chain's CDR3 is CASGLVVRQGSYEQYF. The CDR3 DNA reads TGTGCTAGTGGTTTGGTAGTGAGACAGGGTTCCTACGAGCAGTACTTC. The variable domain in full, with the rest retrieved from reference TRBV12-5 and TRBJ2-7, is DARVTQTPRHKVTEMGQEVTMRCQPILGHNTVFWYRQTMMQGLELLAYFRNRAPLDDSGMPKDRFSAEMPDATLATLKIQPSEPRDSAVYFCASGLVVRQGSYEQYFGPGTRLTVT.

The chain links TRBV5-1 to TRBJ2-3; perhaps TRBD2 as D (5 bases). The germline V and J ends were trimmed by 3 bases and 3 bases, with 11 bases remaining between them. This CDR3 comprises 14 residues. Germline CDR1 reads SGHRS; CDR2 reads YFSETQ. In nucleotides, the CDR3 is TGCGCCAGCAGCTATTTCGGGGAGACAGATACGCAGTATTTT. Its translation is CASSYFGETDTQYF. The variable domain in full, with the rest retrieved from reference TRBV5-1 and TRBJ2-3, is KAGVTQTPRYLIKTRGQQVTLSCSPISGHRSVSWYQQTPGQGLQFLFEYFSETQRNKGNFPGRFSGRQFSNSRSEMNVSTLELGDSALYLCASSYFGETDTQYFGPGTRLTVL.

The chain combines TRBV7-2 with TRBJ2-2; 13 positions match TRBD2. Per the germline V gene, CDR1 is SGHTA and CDR2 is FQGNSA. V trimming: 4 bases; J trimming: 6 bases; junction bases outside the gene matches: 5. The CDR3 consists of 16 residues. The CDR3 sequence is CASSSWTSGGPGELFF. CDR3 bases: TGTGCCAGCAGCTCGTGGACTAGCGGGGGCCCCGGGGAGCTGTTTTTT.

The genes are TRBV5-5 and TRBJ1-2; maybe TRBD1 (6 bases). Germline CDR1 and CDR2: SGHKS and YYEKEE (reference sequence). The CDR3 has 12 amino acids. V was clipped by 5 bases and J by 3 bases, with 8 bases between them. CDR3 sequence (DNA): TGTGCCAGCAGTAGGACAGACTATGGCTACACCTTC. Translating gives CASSRTDYGYTF. The variable domain in full, completed from reference TRBV5-5 and TRBJ1-2, reads DAGVTQSPTHLIKTRGQQVTLRCSPISGHKSVSWYQQVLGQGPQFIFQYYEKEERGRGNFPDRFSARQFPNYSSELNVNALLLGDSALYLCASSRTDYGYTFGSGTRLTVV.

This sequence joins TRBV4-1 and TRBJ2-7, with 9 positions matching TRBD2. Germline V gives CDR1 MGHRA, CDR2 YSYEKL. The CDR3 spans 16 residues. The J segment lost 3 bases and the V segment lost 1 base, leaving 7 bases of the junction unmatched. CDR3 region: CASSQGVGTSSYEQYF. CDR3 nucleotide sequence: TGCGCCAGCAGCCAAGGTGTAGGGACTAGCAGCTACGAGCAGTACTTC.